Sequencing of this T cell receptor beta chain was carried out in a study of T-cell memory formation after mild COVID-19. Study overall: TCR clusters mostly belonged to single donors.

The CDR3 loop spans 15 amino acids. Germline CDR1 reads MNHNY; CDR2 reads SVGAGI (reference sequence). Trimming removed 4 bases at V and 8 bases at J, with 15 bases between. TCRdb analysed the 5' RACE reads with MiXCR anew, one entry per CDR3 protein. The sample contains 350,000 to 500,000 distinct CDR3 sequences, less than 25% of which appear only once. This TCR came from an adult woman who had mild COVID-19 (a few samples of this study predate the infection). Cell type and time point are not known. The sequenced sample consisted of PBMCs or a T cell subset sorted from them (not recorded which). V is TRBV6-6 and J is TRBJ1-6, with D possibly matching TRBD1 (6 bases). The CDR3 DNA follows: TGTGCCAGCAGTTCGGGTGGCAGGGGAGATTCACCCCTCCACTTT. As protein: CASSSGGRGDSPLHF.